This T cell receptor beta chain was observed in a study of T cell responses to AZD1222 COVID-19 vaccine. Findings and caveats of the study: The study found Spike-specific TCR breadth and depth rose after two AZD1222 doses. At study baseline, merely six AZD1222 recipients were seropositive.

CDR1 SGDLS and CDR2 YYNGEE come from the germline V gene. Losses at the gene ends were 2 bases for V and 6 bases for J; bases not matched to a gene: 6. The CDR3 totals 14 residues. Only in-frame clones appear in the TCRdb table, and some are missing; sequencing was by immunoSEQ multiplex PCR. Seen here are more than 100,000 clones, approximately 90% observed once, and the top ten hold 8.4%. Note on this clone: Its antigen is undetermined.

Source: peripheral blood, taken on day 0 of AZD1222 vaccination. The source of this sequence is an adult in good health. The chain couples TRBV9 to TRBJ1-1, with 8 positions matching TRBD1. The CDR3: CASSVDREVSEAFF. As DNA, the CDR3 is TGTGCCAGCAGCGTGGACAGGGAGGTTTCTGAAGCTTTCTTT.